A single sample gave rise to the 7 T cell receptor beta chains below, sequenced in a study of naive and memory T cell subsets (dated 2017 in TCRdb). On the study overall, not on this receptor specifically: A few larger clonotypes were present in naive repertoires, particularly the CD8 repertoires, and these clonotypes were possibly memory cells re-expressing CD45RA.

Receptor amplification or capture employed UMI-ligation and nested PCR. The reads were generated on an Illumina MiSeq. To cover both TRBC1 and TRBC2, the beta constant-region primer consisted of an equimolar mix of two oligonucleotides. Four rounds of PCR, combining the SP2 primer with nested alpha and beta constant-region primers, were used to amplify the ligated cDNA. TCRdb ran its own pipeline on the public reads, namely fastp trimming at Q25 and MiXCR clone calling, and kept in-frame beta chains. Rows with a matching CDR3 protein are joined into one entry that keeps the most common DNA and genes. The sample data list roughly 92,000 distinct CDR3 sequences, and around 11% of these were observed just once. The ten largest account for just over 0.13% of the sample. These receptors have no identified antigens. The sample taken for sequencing was naive CD4+ T cells from blood. The cell subset or site label, read with the paper, signifies: naive T cells, CD45RA high CD27+. All receptors derive from a human donor in good health.

This chain joins TRBV7-2 and TRBJ2-5; unclear D gene. The germline CDR1 and CDR2 sequences are SGHTA and FQGNSA. V shed 5 bases and J shed 4 bases, with 20 bases lying between them. The CDR3 sequence is 16 residues long. The CDR3 sequence: CASSLRLPRPGETQYF. The DNA of the CDR3 is TGTGCCAGCAGCCTGAGACTGCCCCGACCCGGAGAGACCCAGTACTTC.

This clonotype was seen many times. The V and J genes are TRBV12-3 or TRBV12-4 and TRBJ1-5, with TRBD1 matching 7 bases. The length of the CDR3 is 14 residues. The ends lost 6 bases at V and 4 bases at J; junction bases unmatched: 6. The CDR3 nucleotides read TGTGCCAGCAGAAAGGACAGGAGGAATCAGCCCCAGCATTTT. Its translation is CASRKDRRNQPQHF.

The chain uses TRBV24-1 and TRBJ2-1; 9 bases agree with TRBD1. Germline assignment: CDR1 KGHDR and CDR2 SFDVKD. The trim removed 3 bases at V and 6 bases at J, leaving 8 bases unmatched. The CDR3 covers 16 residues. The CDR3 sequence is CATSDRGQGMGNEQFF. The CDR3 nucleotides are TGTGCCACCAGTGATAGGGGACAGGGAATGGGCAATGAGCAGTTCTTC.

This clonotype was observed a few times. The V and J genes are TRBV24-1 and TRBJ2-1; 10 bases map to TRBD2. This CDR3 has 21 amino acids. The germline V gene has CDR1 KGHDR and CDR2 SFDVKD. Trimming cost V 5 bases and J 0 bases; bases outside gene matches: 18. This CDR3 reads CATSAGNLAGVRVSSYNEQFF. CDR3 sequence (DNA): TGTGCCACCAGTGCGGGGAATCTAGCGGGAGTCAGGGTCAGCTCCTACAATGAGCAGTTCTTC.

The rearrangement joins TRBV7-9 to TRBJ1-1, with a tentative D call TRBD1 (5 bases). Per germline, CDR1 SEHNR and CDR2 FQNEAQ (reference sequence). Trimming cost V 4 bases and J 4 bases, with 16 bases left between them. The CDR3 totals 15 residues. CDR3 in DNA: TGTGCCAGCAGCTCCGGGGGACTTGGAGGCACTGAAGCTTTCTTT. As protein: CASSSGGLGGTEAFF.

In its sample, this clonotype was seen many times. This chain's CDR3 is CASSRTGGLVNEQFF. For the CDR3, the DNA is TGTGCCAGCAGTAGAACAGGGGGCCTGGTCAATGAGCAGTTCTTC. The J gene is TRBJ2-1, the V gene TRBV6-4; 9 nucleotides agree with TRBD1. Looked up from germline, CDR1 is MRHNA and CDR2 is SNTAGT. The CDR3 runs to 15 residues. Trimming cost V 5 bases and J 6 bases; bases outside gene matches: 8.

The rearrangement joins TRBV5-5 to TRBJ2-1, with D perhaps TRBD1 (5 bases). This CDR3 spans 16 amino acids. Germline CDR1 is SGHKS and CDR2 is YYEKEE (reference sequence). V lost 3 bases to trimming and J lost 6 bases, with 19 bases between them. The CDR3 loop reads CASSSRSVARGNEQFF. For the CDR3, the DNA is TGTGCCAGCAGCTCACGGTCGGTAGCAAGGGGCAATGAGCAGTTCTTC.